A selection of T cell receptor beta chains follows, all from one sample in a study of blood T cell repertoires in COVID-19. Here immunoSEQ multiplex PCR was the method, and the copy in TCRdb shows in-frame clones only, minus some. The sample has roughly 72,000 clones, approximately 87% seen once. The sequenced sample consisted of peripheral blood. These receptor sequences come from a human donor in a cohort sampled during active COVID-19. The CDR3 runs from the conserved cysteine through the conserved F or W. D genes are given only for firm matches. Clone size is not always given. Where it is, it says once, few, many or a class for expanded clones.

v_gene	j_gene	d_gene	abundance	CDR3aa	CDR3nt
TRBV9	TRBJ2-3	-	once	CASNSEGVWGDTQYF	TGTGCCAGCAACTCTGAGGGCGTGTGGGGAGATACGCAGTATTTT
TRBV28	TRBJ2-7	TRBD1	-	CASSLHGTGDYEQYF	TGTGCCAGCAGTTTGCACGGGACAGGGGATTACGAGCAGTACTTC
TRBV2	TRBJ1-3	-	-	CASSEAGGTFSGNTIYF	TGTGCCAGCAGTGAAGCAGGGGGAACCTTCTCTGGAAACACCATATATTTT
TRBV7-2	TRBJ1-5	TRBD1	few	CASSLATGGQPQHF	TGTGCCAGCAGCTTAGCGACAGGGGGGCAGCCCCAGCATTTT
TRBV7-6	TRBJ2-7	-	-	CASSLESGYNYEQYF	TGTGCCAGCAGCTTAGAATCAGGATATAACTACGAGCAGTACTTC
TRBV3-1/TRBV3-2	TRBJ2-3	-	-	CASSQDRTYTDTQYF	TGTGCCAGCAGCCAAGATCGGACTTACACAGATACGCAGTATTTT
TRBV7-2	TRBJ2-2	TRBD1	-	CASSWAGTGGTGELFF	TGTGCCAGCAGCTGGGCCGGGACAGGGGGTACCGGGGAGCTGTTTTTT
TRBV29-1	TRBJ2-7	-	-	CSPPPGGLYGYEQYF	TGCAGCCCCCCCCCGGGGGGCTTGTATGGCTACGAGCAGTACTTC
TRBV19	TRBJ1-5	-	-	CASSTRFLSGGSNQPQHF	TGTGCCAGTAGTACTCGGTTCCTAAGCGGAGGGAGCAATCAGCCCCAGCATTTT
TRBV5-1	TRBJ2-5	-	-	CASSQGHGQETQYF	TGCGCCAGCAGCCAGGGACACGGGCAGGAGACCCAGTACTTC
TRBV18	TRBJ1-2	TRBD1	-	CASSLQGQGEGYTF	TGTGCCAGCTCACTGCAGGGACAGGGCGAAGGCTACACCTTC
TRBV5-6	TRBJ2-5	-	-	CASSPVGGEETQYF	TGTGCCAGCAGTCCGGTAGGGGGGGAAGAGACCCAGTACTTC
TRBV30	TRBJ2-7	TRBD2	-	CACSSGGPLYEQYF	TGTGCCTGTAGTAGCGGGGGGCCTTTGTACGAGCAGTACTTC
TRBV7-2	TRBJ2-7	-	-	CASSSPLEGSGEQYF	TGTGCCAGCAGCTCCCCTTTGGAGGGATCTGGCGAGCAGTACTTC
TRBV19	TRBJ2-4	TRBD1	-	CASSQGGTGKDIQYF	TGTGCCAGTTCGCAAGGGGGCACTGGTAAGGACATTCAGTACTTC
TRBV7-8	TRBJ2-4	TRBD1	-	CASSLVQGSIQYF	TGTGCCAGCAGCTTAGTACAGGGGAGCATTCAGTACTTC
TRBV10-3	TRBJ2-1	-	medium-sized	CAISEPSLSSYNEQFF	TGTGCCATCAGTGAGCCCTCTCTGAGCTCCTACAATGAGCAGTTCTTC
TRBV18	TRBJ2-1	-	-	CASSPPGSSYNEQFF	TGTGCCAGCTCACCACCCGGGAGCTCCTACAATGAGCAGTTCTTC
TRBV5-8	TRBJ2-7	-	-	CASSLPQGYEQYF	TGTGCCAGCAGCTTACCCCAGGGGTACGAGCAGTACTTC
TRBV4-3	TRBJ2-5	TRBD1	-	CASSPSDRRNQETQYF	TGCGCCAGCAGCCCCTCGGACAGGAGGAATCAAGAGACCCAGTACTTC
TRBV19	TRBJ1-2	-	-	CASTSYDRPGDYGYTF	TGTGCCAGTACCTCCTATGACAGGCCGGGCGACTATGGCTACACCTTC
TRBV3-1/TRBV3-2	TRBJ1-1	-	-	CASSQWRAGNTEAFF	TGTGCCAGCAGCCAATGGAGGGCAGGGAACACTGAAGCTTTCTTT